These 18 T cell receptor beta chains were sequenced from one sample in a study of T-cell reconstitution after alpha-beta-depleted transplantation in children. TCRbeta library preparation incorporated unique molecular identifiers. One entry per CDR3 protein results from TCRdb running MiXCR on the PCR reads. The table has around 960,000 distinct CDR3 sequences, about 31% seen once. The sample consisted of PBMCs, mostly from graft donor cells, taken 360 days after TCRalphabeta/CD19-depleted stem cell transplant. Every receptor here comes from a boy under three years old who had a stem cell transplant for SCID, so the T cells may come from the graft donor.

The genes are TRBV12-3 or TRBV12-4 and TRBJ1-1; D gene unclear. CDR3 size: 13 residues. The ends were cut back, 1 base at V and 10 bases at J, with 13 bases in the middle. Written as DNA, the CDR3 is TGTGCCAGCAGTTTAGATCCCGGGAAAGGAGCTTTCTTT. Protein sequence: CASSLDPGKGAFF.

The J gene is TRBJ2-7, the V gene TRBV7-2; tentative D call: TRBD1 (6 bases). Between the trimmed V and J ends, which lost 5 bases and 2 bases, there was a span of 19 bases. The CDR3 is made up of 16 amino acids. Germline CDR1 reads SGHTA; CDR2 reads FQGNSA. CDR3: CASSPGAGSVTYEQYF. The CDR3 coding sequence is TGTGCCAGCAGCCCAGGGGCAGGGTCCGTAACCTACGAGCAGTACTTC.

V is TRBV24-1 and J is TRBJ2-7; 8 nucleotides line up with TRBD1. Germline trimming cut 5 bases from V and 6 bases from J; bases unmatched to any gene: 11. The CDR3 is made up of 15 amino acids. Germline V gene data show CDR1 as KGHDR and CDR2 as SFDVKD. The CDR3 here is CATSGPGQGGGEQYF. In DNA, the CDR3 is TGTGCCACCAGTGGTCCAGGACAGGGTGGGGGCGAGCAGTACTTC.

V usage is TRBV12-3 or TRBV12-4 and J usage is TRBJ1-3; the D gene is possibly TRBD1 (5 bases). V dropped 7 bases and J dropped 6 bases, with 19 bases sitting between them. The CDR3 sequence is 15 residues long. The CDR3: CASTPTGQGANTIYF. In nucleotides, the CDR3 is TGTGCCAGCACCCCTACCGGGCAGGGTGCAAACACCATATATTTT.

This clonotype was counted between two and nine times. The chain combines TRBV20-1 with TRBJ2-1, with D hard to call. The CDR3 length is 14 residues. Trimming pared 2 bases from V and 7 bases from J, leaving 15 bases between. Germline V lookup: CDR1 DFQATT, CDR2 SNEGSKA (reference sequence). CDR3 DNA: TGCAGTGCTAGACCACTCCTTTGGGGAAATGAGCAGTTCTTC. This sequence encodes CSARPLLWGNEQFF.

This clonotype was counted a few times. The V gene is TRBV7-2, the J gene TRBJ2-3; 7 positions match TRBD2. J gave up 2 bases and V 1 base, and 6 bases lay outside the gene matches. There are 16 residues in the CDR3. From germline, CDR1 is SGHTA and CDR2 FQGNSA. The CDR3 reads CASSLGPSGATDTQYF. Written as DNA, the CDR3 is TGTGCCAGCAGCTTAGGCCCTAGCGGCGCCACAGATACGCAGTATTTT. Supplemented by reference TRBV7-2 and TRBJ2-3, the full variable domain reads GAGVSQSPSNKVTEKGKDVELRCDPISGHTALYWYRQSLGQGLEFLIYFQGNSAPDKSGLPSDRFSAERTGGSVSTLTIQRTQQEDSAVYLCASSLGPSGATDTQYFGPGTRLTVL.

This clonotype was found a few times. The chain joins TRBV12-3 or TRBV12-4 to TRBJ2-6, with D uncertain. The CDR3 is 12 residues long. The V gene lost 6 bases and the J gene lost 5 bases, with 5 bases spanning the gap. The CDR3 sequence: CASRSRANVLTF. CDR3 in DNA: TGTGCCAGCAGAAGTAGGGCCAACGTCCTGACTTTC.

This clonotype was counted a few times. V usage is TRBV7-9 and J usage is TRBJ1-2; D uncertain. V was shortened by 2 bases and J by 2 bases, with 9 bases between the two germline ends. This CDR3 is built from 14 residues. Looked up from germline, CDR1 is SEHNR and CDR2 is FQNEAQ (reference sequence). The CDR3 here is CASSLSTVNYGYTF. The CDR3 DNA reads as TGTGCCAGCAGCTTATCGACGGTAAACTATGGCTACACCTTC.

This chain joins TRBV5-1 and TRBJ1-4; 7 bases match TRBD1. V was clipped by 4 bases and J by 8 bases; unmatched bases: 8. The CDR3 extends over 14 amino acids. The V gene's germline CDR1 is SGHRS and CDR2 YFSETQ. CDR3 coding DNA: TGCGCCAGCAGCCCTGCGCAGGGGGAAGAAAAACTGTTTTTT. As protein: CASSPAQGEEKLFF.

This clonotype was recorded a few times. For the CDR3, the DNA is TGTGCCAGCAGCTTATGGCGTGGGACAGGGGGCAGTGAGCAGTTCTTC. Translation gives CASSLWRGTGGSEQFF. The chain uses TRBV7-9 and TRBJ2-1, with 12 bases identical to TRBD1. The length of the CDR3 is 16 residues. Per the germline V gene, CDR1 is SEHNR and CDR2 is FQNEAQ (reference sequence). V shed 2 bases, J shed 9 bases, and the junction held 8 bases outside the gene matches.

The gene calls are TRBV4-1 and TRBJ2-1; TRBD2 agrees at 8 bases. V was clipped by 1 base and J by 7 bases; unmatched bases: 6. The CDR3 has 15 residues. Germline V gene data show CDR1 as MGHRA and CDR2 as YSYEKL. CDR3 protein: CASSQVAGGRNEQFF. CDR3 sequence (DNA): TGCGCCAGCAGCCAAGTGGCGGGGGGCCGAAATGAGCAGTTCTTC.

This chain links TRBV5-1 with TRBJ2-7; D may be TRBD1 or TRBD2 (5 bases each). Germline V CDR1 and CDR2: SGHRS, YFSETQ. V was cut by 3 bases and J by 5 bases, with 15 bases left in between. The CDR3 spans 14 residues. The CDR3 bases are TGCGCCAGCAGCTGGGGGACGTGGGACCACGAGCAGTACTTC. This gives the protein CASSWGTWDHEQYF.

This chain connects TRBV3-1 to TRBJ2-1; TRBD2 might be the D (6 bases). Germline CDR1 reads LGHDT; CDR2 reads YNNKEL (reference sequence). V shed 5 bases and J shed 10 bases, with 18 bases lying between them. The length of the CDR3 is 14 residues. This CDR3 is CASSSTPLGGEQFF. DNA of the CDR3: TGTGCCAGCAGCTCCACCCCGCTGGGGGGAGAGCAGTTCTTC.

The CDR3 DNA reads TGTGCCAGCAGCAGAAGAGGGGGTCCCACAGATACGCAGTATTTT. Amino acid sequence: CASSRRGGPTDTQYF. V and J are TRBV9 and TRBJ2-3; D may be TRBD1 (6 bases). CDR1 is SGDLS and CDR2 is YYNGEE in the germline V gene. CDR3 length: 15 amino acids. Trimming pared 4 bases from V and 2 bases from J, leaving 14 bases between.

This sequence joins TRBV12-3 or TRBV12-4 and TRBJ2-5, with D possibly TRBD2 on 7 matching bases. The CDR3 consists of 16 residues. Between the trimmed V and J ends, which lost 2 bases and 4 bases, there was a span of 17 bases. CDR3 residues: CASSLKGGGPRETQYF. The CDR3 DNA sequence: TGTGCCAGCAGTTTAAAGGGCGGGGGCCCTCGAGAGACCCAGTACTTC.

This clonotype was found a few times. The chain couples TRBV18 to TRBJ2-3; D possibly matches TRBD1 or TRBD2 (5 bases each). This CDR3 spans 14 amino acids. Deletions cut 3 bases from V and 1 base from J, with 8 bases between. Germline V lookup: CDR1 KGHSH, CDR2 LQKENI. CDR3 nucleotides: TGTGCCAGCTCACCCCTGGGGGGCACAGATACGCAGTATTTT. Its translation: CASSPLGGTDTQYF.

V and J are TRBV6-2 or TRBV6-3 and TRBJ2-2; D might be TRBD2 (5 bases). The CDR3 totals 14 residues. CDR1 is MNHEY and CDR2 is SVGEGT in the germline V gene. V was shortened by 2 bases and J by 3 bases, with 7 bases between the two germline ends. The CDR3: CASSYEGHTGELFF. In nucleotides, the CDR3 is TGTGCCAGCAGTTACGAGGGCCACACCGGGGAGCTGTTTTTT.

V gene TRBV29-1 combines with J gene TRBJ1-2; weak D call: TRBD1 (6 bases). The CDR3 extends over 16 amino acids. V dropped 4 bases and J dropped 3 bases, with 21 bases sitting between them. Germline V gene lookup returns CDR1 SQVTM and CDR2 ANQGSEA. The CDR3 protein is CSVGPAGAGEDYGYTF. CDR3 bases: TGCAGCGTTGGTCCCGCGGGGGCAGGGGAAGACTATGGCTACACCTTC.